This entry lists 10 T cell receptor beta chains sequenced from one sample in a study of T cells after yellow fever vaccination. MiXCR was run by TCRdb on the 5' RACE reads, yielding one entry per CDR3 protein. The profile shows 300,000 to 400,000 distinct CDR3 sequences, 6.2% of them singletons. Sequenced here: PBMCs, sampled 5 days after the yellow fever booster vaccination. The receptors were sampled from a man aged 25-45 years who received the YFV17D yellow fever vaccine.

V and J are TRBV6-2 or TRBV6-3 and TRBJ1-6, with D perhaps TRBD1 (6 bases). This CDR3 has 14 amino acids. V was clipped by 5 bases and J by 7 bases, with 12 bases between them. The germline CDR1 and CDR2 sequences are MNHEY and SVGEGT. The CDR3 protein is CASSQQGMNSPLHF. The CDR3 coding sequence is TGTGCCAGCAGTCAACAGGGTATGAATTCACCCCTCCACTTT.

The chain joins TRBV6-1 to TRBJ2-4; 9 nucleotides align to TRBD1. The CDR3 is 15 residues long. In germline, CDR1 is MNHNS, CDR2 SASEGT. J was trimmed by 8 bases and V by 8 bases; bases with no gene match: 13. The CDR3 DNA reads as TGTGCCAGCCAACCACTCCGACAGGGGGGGCACATTCAGTACTTC. It specifies CASQPLRQGGHIQYF.

This chain uses TRBV4-2 with TRBJ1-1, with TRBD1 as a possible D gene (5 bases). Germline assignment: CDR1 LGHNA and CDR2 YNFKEQ. The CDR3 totals 14 residues. Trimming cost V 2 bases and J 3 bases, with 10 bases left between them. CDR3 in DNA: TGTGCCAGCAGCCAAACGACAGAATACACTGAAGCTTTCTTT. Its protein product is CASSQTTEYTEAFF.

This clonotype was observed at least ten times. The gene calls are TRBV3-1 and TRBJ2-7, with D possibly matching TRBD2 (5 bases). The V and J ends lost 3 bases and 5 bases respectively, with 5 bases between them. CDR1 LGHDT and CDR2 YNNKEL come from the germline V gene (reference sequence). CDR3 size: 11 residues. CDR3 protein: CASSQGDEQYF. Written as DNA, the CDR3 is TGTGCCAGCAGCCAGGGAGACGAGCAGTACTTC.

This clonotype was detected many times. The chain recombines TRBV7-9 with TRBJ2-4; D may be TRBD1 or TRBD2 (5 bases each). Deletions cut 4 bases from V and 3 bases from J, with 13 bases between. Per germline, CDR1 SEHNR and CDR2 FQNEAQ (reference sequence). There are 15 residues in the CDR3. The CDR3 region has the DNA TGTGCCAGCAGCTCACCGGGACCTAGCAAAAACATTCAGTACTTC. Protein product: CASSSPGPSKNIQYF.

This clonotype has a handful of counts. This chain links TRBV7-9 with TRBJ1-6; D remains ambiguous. The CDR3 consists of 13 residues. Trimming left V 0 bases short and J 9 bases short, with 6 bases between. Germline V gene lookup returns CDR1 SEHNR and CDR2 FQNEAQ (reference sequence). The CDR3 bases are TGTGCCAGCAGCTTAGCTGGCGCTTCACCCCTCCACTTT. It is translated as CASSLAGASPLHF.

This clonotype was seen many times. V gene TRBV5-1 combines with J gene TRBJ2-2, with D unclear. The CDR3 sequence is 14 residues long. V was trimmed by 0 bases and J by 7 bases, leaving 10 bases between them. Per the germline V gene, CDR1 is SGHRS and CDR2 is YFSETQ. In DNA form, the CDR3 reads TGCGCCAGCAGCTTGGGAGACGGCGACGGGGAGCTGTTTTTT. Encoded protein: CASSLGDGDGELFF.

This chain uses TRBV11-3 with TRBJ2-3, with D perhaps assigned TRBD1 or TRBD2 (5 bases each). Germline assignment: CDR1 SGHNT and CDR2 YENEEA. Trimming took off 4 bases at V and 7 bases at J, with 18 bases between the two ends. This CDR3 region has 15 residues. As DNA, the CDR3 is TGTGCCAGCAGCTCAGGGAGCCGGGGCCAGAATACGCAGTATTTT. Protein: CASSSGSRGQNTQYF.

This clonotype was found a few times. The J gene is TRBJ2-1, the V gene TRBV10-3; 8 positions match TRBD2. V was pared by 0 bases and J by 5 bases, with 3 bases of the junction left unmatched. Germline CDR1 reads ENHRY; CDR2 reads SYGVKD. The CDR3 consists of 15 residues. CDR3 nucleotide sequence: TGTGCCATCAGTGAGTCCCTAGCGGGCGACAATGAGCAGTTCTTC. Its protein is CAISESLAGDNEQFF.

This clonotype was observed at least ten times. This chain uses TRBV29-1 with TRBJ2-3; TRBD2 aligns across 9 bases. Germline V gene data show CDR1 as SQVTM and CDR2 as ANQGSEA. The CDR3 totals 13 residues. The junction had 2 bases not matched to a gene; V was cut back by 4 bases and J by 3 bases. CDR3 residues: CSVAAGGTDTQYF. The CDR3 DNA is TGCAGCGTTGCGGCGGGAGGGACAGATACGCAGTATTTT.